This T cell receptor beta chain was captured in a study of Ad26.COV2.S vaccination and SARS-CoV-2 variants. Study-level points and caveats: Researchers reported similar non-spike TCR breadth in vaccine and placebo recipients.

This sample's treatment: approximately 18 received Ad26.COV2.S at low or high dose, single or two shots; roughly five received placebo; per-sample allocation not given. The study sampled participants on day 63 after the first vaccine or placebo injection. The method was immunoSEQ multiplex PCR; TCRdb's version includes in-frame clones alone and lacks a portion of them. The repertoire holds 300,000 to 500,000 clones, with roughly nine tenths as singletons. As regards this clone: Its target is unknown.

The receptor was isolated from a person aged 18-65 years who received the Ad26.COV2.S COVID-19 vaccine or a placebo. Sequences were derived from peripheral blood, sampled in a trial of Ad26.COV2.S vaccine versus placebo.

The CDR3 sequence: CASSVGGRGETQYF. DNA for the CDR3: TGTGCCAGCAGCGTAGGGGGTCGCGGGGAGACCCAGTACTTC. The rearrangement links TRBV9 to TRBJ2-5; a possible D gene is TRBD2 (5 bases). The V gene lost 0 bases and the J gene lost 5 bases, with 11 bases spanning the gap. The CDR3 sequence is 14 residues long. The V gene's germline CDR1 is SGDLS and CDR2 YYNGEE. The variable domain in full, completed from reference TRBV9 and TRBJ2-5, reads DSGVTQTPKHLITATGQRVTLRCSPRSGDLSVYWYQQSLDQGLQFLIQYYNGEERAKGNILERFSAQQFPDLHSELNLSSLELGDSALYFCASSVGGRGETQYFGPGTRLLVL.